This T cell receptor beta chain was captured in a study of circulating CD8 cells and anti-PD-1 response in melanoma. Points from the study as a whole: TIGIT repertoires were least diverse, DNEG repertoires most diverse. No tumor material was available, so peptide assays assessed reactivity.

By share, this clonotype ranks as large. What it binds is not known. The QIAseq Immune Repertoire TCR panel built the libraries from around 15 ng of total RNA. TCRdb itself ran the reads through MiXCR, one entry per CDR3 protein. The sample has 450 to 600 distinct CDR3 sequences; approximately 5.4% are singletons. Sorting of live CD3+CD8+TCRalphabeta+ cells by PD-1 and/or TIGIT gave four subsets. The material was CD8+ T cells from PBMCs, obtained at baseline or after one month of anti-PD-1 therapy (not recorded which). The sequence came from a human donor with melanoma.

The CDR3 region has the DNA TGTGCCAGCAGCATTAGCCCAGGGGCGTACGAGCAGTACTTC. This sequence encodes CASSISPGAYEQYF. The rearrangement joins TRBV7-2 to TRBJ2-7, with D maybe TRBD1 (6 bases). V lost 5 bases and J 4 bases, leaving 15 bases between the germline ends. CDR3 length equals 14 residues. Per the germline V gene, CDR1 is SGHTA and CDR2 is FQGNSA.